Sequencing of this TCR beta chain was carried out in a study of blood T cells in healthy people across ages. At the level of the study: The template switching approach captured approximately one barcoded beta molecule for every two T cells.

A J-beta primer mix and a sample-barcoded 5' primer were used in a second PCR of about 7 to 11 cycles. A 12-random-nucleotide template-switch adaptor tagged each cDNA molecule. TCRdb independently ran MiXCR on the 5' RACE reads; one entry per CDR3 protein. The sample yields 850,000 to 1,000,000 distinct CDR3 sequences, approximately 49% seen once. The sample holds a few counts of this clonotype. The antigen is not known. Study outcomes and limitations: Shifts in expanded clonotypes may have been confounded by donor CMV status, which was unknown.

The CDR3 runs 11 residues. V was pared by 6 bases and J by 12 bases, with 12 bases between. CDR1 KGHSH and CDR2 LQKENI come from the germline V gene. Source material: blood. The V and J genes are TRBV18 and TRBJ2-1, with a weak D call TRBD2 (5 bases). This receptor was identified in a man aged 25 to 45 in good health. The CDR3 loop is CASSPGSGQFF. The CDR3 DNA sequence: TGTGCCAGCTCCCCGGGATCAGGGCAGTTCTTC.